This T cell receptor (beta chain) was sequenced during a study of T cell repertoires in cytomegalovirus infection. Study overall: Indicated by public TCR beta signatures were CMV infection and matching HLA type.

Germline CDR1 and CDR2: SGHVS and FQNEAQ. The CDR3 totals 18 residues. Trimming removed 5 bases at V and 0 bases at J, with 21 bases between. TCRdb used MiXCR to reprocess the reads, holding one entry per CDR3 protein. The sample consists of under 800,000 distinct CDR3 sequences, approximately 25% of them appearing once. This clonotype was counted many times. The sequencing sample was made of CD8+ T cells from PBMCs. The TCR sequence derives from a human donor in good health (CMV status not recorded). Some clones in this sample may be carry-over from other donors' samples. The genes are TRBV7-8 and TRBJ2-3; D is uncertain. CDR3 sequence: CASSPASDQEPSTDTQYF. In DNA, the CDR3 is TGTGCCAGCAGCCCAGCAAGTGACCAGGAACCTAGCACAGATACGCAGTATTTT.